This TCR beta chain was identified during a study of T-cell reconstitution after alpha-beta-depleted transplantation in children. This clonotype was picked up many times. Using unique molecular identifiers, the investigators prepared the TCRbeta library. In TCRdb, the PCR reads were re-called with MiXCR into one record per CDR3 protein. This sample has about 690,000 distinct CDR3 sequences, with roughly 15% found just once. Germline CDR1 is DFQATT and CDR2 is SNEGSKA (reference sequence). The length of the CDR3 is 15 residues. The V segment lost 4 bases and the J segment 3 bases; nucleotides outside the gene matches: 7.

The chain links TRBV20-1 to TRBJ2-1; the match to TRBD1 covers 9 bases. This sample comprised PBMCs from the stem cell graft donor, obtained from the stem cell graft. The receptor was isolated from a human donor who donated a stem cell graft to a child with acute myeloid leukemia. The CDR3 region has the DNA TGCAGTGCTACTGCCCGGACAGGGGACTACAATGAGCAGTTCTTC. Protein sequence: CSATARTGDYNEQFF.